This T cell receptor beta chain was captured in a study of CD8+ T cells in alopecia areata. Findings and caveats of the study: In blood and scalp, many expanded lesional clones persisted during tofacitinib.

This clone was counted ten times or more. Antigen specificity is unknown. This sample's treatment: oral pan-JAK inhibitor, 5-10 mg twice daily. It was from alopecia areata patients that lesional scalp punch biopsies and peripheral blood were collected. V was shortened by 5 bases and J by 4 bases, with 9 bases between the two germline ends. CDR3 length: 13 residues. Looked up from germline, CDR1 is SNHLY and CDR2 is FYNNEI. Extraction of RNA preceded its reverse transcription into cDNA, which served as the sequencing template. Repertoires were generated with immunoSEQ multiplex PCR, while TCRdb's copy carries only in-frame clones and drops some. The sample holds about 200,000 clones; less than 70% are singletons and the top ten take roughly 1.3%.

The clonotype originates from a human donor with alopecia areata. V usage is TRBV2 and J usage is TRBJ1-5; the D is unclear. Sequencing was performed on CD4+ T cells sorted from blood, taken around week 50, from a patient treated with tofacitinib. The CDR3: CASSHDGNQPQHF. The CDR3 nucleotides read TGTGCCAGCAGTCACGACGGGAATCAGCCCCAGCATTTT.